The T cell receptor beta chain under discussion was sequenced for a study of cytomegalovirus exposure and HLA in healthy donors. With 60 Vbeta and 13 Jbeta primers, the PCR was carried out. Profiled with immunoSEQ multiplex PCR; TCRdb holds only in-frame clones, not every one. Of fewer than 130,000 clones detected, roughly three quarters appear once; the ten largest clones hold approximately 10%. Germline CDR1 reads SGDLS; CDR2 reads YYNGEE. CDR3 length equals 13 residues. V lost 2 bases and J lost 12; bases outside the gene matches: 6. The V call is TRBV9, the J call TRBJ2-1, with 9 bases lining up with TRBD1. Source material: PBMCs. This clonotype was obtained from a man aged 35 to 55 in good health and CMV-seropositive. In DNA, the CDR3 is TGTGCCAGCAGCGTGGAGGACAGGGGAGCGCAGTTCTTC. Its protein product is CASSVEDRGAQFF.